A selection of T cell receptor beta chains follows, all from one sample in a study of shared clonotypes between healthy human individuals. Assay used: immunoSEQ multiplex PCR; TCRdb lists only in-frame clones, some missing. The data show some 1,400,000 clones, with 95% to 97% seen just once and 1.2% held by the top ten. The sequencing input was naive CD4+ T cells sorted from blood. The receptors originated from a man aged 25 to 45 in good health. The CDR3 runs from the conserved cysteine through the conserved F or W. A D gene is named only where the DNA matches it firmly. Not all rows give a size; the values are once, few, many and, for expanded clones, a class.

clone_size	d_call	v_call	j_call	cdr3_nt	cdr3_aa
-	-	TRBV28	TRBJ1-5	TGTGCCAGCAGCCCGTCGACCGCCGGCAATCAGCCCCAGCATTTT	CASSPSTAGNQPQHF
-	-	TRBV6-6	TRBJ2-1	TGTGCCAGCAAGATCTCAGGGGATCGGGGAAATGAGCAGTTCTTC	CASKISGDRGNEQFF
-	-	TRBV15	TRBJ1-1	TGTGCCACCAGCCCCGGGGGGGACACTGAAGCTTTCTTT	CATSPGGDTEAFF
-	-	TRBV6-1	TRBJ2-1	TGTGCCACCAAAGGGGGGGGACACAATGAGCAGTTCTTC	CATKGGGHNEQFF
-	TRBD1	TRBV25-1	TRBJ1-2	TGTGCCAGCAGTGATGGGGACAGAAAAGCCTATGGCTACACCTTC	CASSDGDRKAYGYTF
-	-	TRBV14	TRBJ2-1	TGTGCCAGCAGCAGAAGGATGGCGGATACCATCTACGACAATGAGCAGTTCTTC	CASSRRMADTIYDNEQFF
-	-	TRBV9	TRBJ1-5	TGTGCCAGCAGCCCGACGTCATGGTTCAATCAGCCCCAGCATTTT	CASSPTSWFNQPQHF
-	-	TRBV7-2	TRBJ2-1	TGTGCCAGCAGCTTAGATCTCAGGGACGAGCAGTTCTTC	CASSLDLRDEQFF
-	TRBD1	TRBV18	TRBJ1-2	TGTGCCAGCTCCACTCGACAGGGGGTTGACTATGGCTACACCTTC	CASSTRQGVDYGYTF
-	-	TRBV11-2	TRBJ2-7	TGTGCCAGCAGCCCCTCCGGAGAGCAGTACTTC	CASSPSGEQYF
-	TRBD1	TRBV19	TRBJ1-1	TGTGCCAGTAGTCCTCTCCAGGGACAGGGACAAGCTTTCTTT	CASSPLQGQGQAFF
-	TRBD1	TRBV9	TRBJ1-2	TGTGCCAGCAGCGCCTCAGGGACAGTTTCCTATGGCTACACCTTC	CASSASGTVSYGYTF
once	-	TRBV29-1	TRBJ2-2	TGCAGCGTGGCGAGGGGTAGCGGGGAGCTGTTTTTT	CSVARGSGELFF